Sequencing of this T cell receptor beta chain was carried out in a study of T cells in Graves' hyperthyroidism and ophthalmopathy. About the research overall: Peripheral blood was secured at the point of initial diagnosis, before any treatment.

There are many counts of this clonotype. Antigen specificity is unknown. Study results and caveats: The model predicted ophthalmopathy a median roughly six months before onset.

Amplification yielded TCR beta CDR3 regions, with RNA transcripts as the source. The TCR CDR3 was amplified in a first-round RT-PCR using the HTBI primer set. TCRdb reprocessed the multiplex PCR reads via MiXCR and lists one record per CDR3 protein. The sample lists about 700,000 distinct CDR3 sequences; roughly 15% were seen once. Per germline, CDR1 SGHVS and CDR2 FQNEAQ. Trimming removed 8 bases from V and 6 bases from J, with 20 bases in between. This CDR3 has 14 amino acids. The chain combines TRBV7-8 with TRBJ2-7; tentative D call: TRBD1 (6 bases). The sequencing sample was made of blood. The TCR was taken from a woman aged 18-30 years with Graves' hyperthyroidism. CDR3 amino acids: CASSTETGFSEQYF. CDR3 sequence (DNA): TGTGCCAGCTCAACAGAAACAGGGTTCAGCGAGCAGTACTTC.